Listed here are 10 T cell receptor beta chains from one sample, sequenced in a study of beta chain features in type 1 diabetes (dated by TCRdb to 2017 to 2018). What these receptors recognize is not known. To prepare the library, the immunoSEQ multiplex PCR assay was applied. The entire amount of isolated RNA was reverse transcribed using the High Capacity cDNA Reverse Transcription Kit, so the sequenced TCRB transcripts were expressed ones. Drawn from immuneACCESS, this table holds only the in-frame rearrangements with V and J called that TCRdb kept. Clones are partly lost; checked studies trace under half to an unresolved V gene and leave the rest unexplained. The sample table shows hundreds of thousands of clones, and under 13% are seen once. Approximately 0.017% of the sample goes to the ten largest clones. What the study reported, not specific to this receptor: A moderate but significant shortening of TCRB CDR3 length was observed in type 1 diabetes patients in all four CD4+ subsets.

Input material: naive CD4+ T cells from blood. According to the study, the label for this sample's cell subset or site signals: true naive CD4+ T cells. Every receptor here comes from a man under 40 with type 1 diabetes.

The chain combines TRBV7-9 with TRBJ2-5; 13 bases are a match to TRBD2. Germline V gene data show CDR1 as SEHNR and CDR2 as FQNEAQ (reference sequence). This CDR3 has 16 residues. V was pared by 5 bases and J by 3 bases, with 6 bases of the junction left unmatched. The CDR3 DNA is TGTGCCAGCAGCCTTGGACTAGCGGGGGAGAAAGAGACCCAGTACTTC. Translation: CASSLGLAGEKETQYF.

This clone was counted only a few times. V gene TRBV28 combines with J gene TRBJ1-6; D is ambiguous. The CDR3 totals 14 residues. Trimming left V 8 bases short and J 0 bases short, with 8 bases between. Germline lookup yields CDR1 MDHEN and CDR2 SYDVKM. As DNA, the CDR3 is TGTGCCAGCGTTCCGAGCTCCTATAATTCACCCCTCCACTTT. Its protein is CASVPSSYNSPLHF.

V usage is TRBV6-5 and J usage is TRBJ2-7; D may be TRBD1 (6 bases). Per germline, CDR1 MNHEY and CDR2 SVGAGI. V dropped 0 bases and J dropped 4 bases, with 13 bases sitting between them. CDR3 length: 15 amino acids. CDR3 in DNA: TGTGCCAGCAGTTACTCCGCAGGGGAGCTTTACGAGCAGTACTTC. The encoded protein is CASSYSAGELYEQYF.

The chain uses TRBV5-1 and TRBJ2-1; D is unclear. V lost 2 bases and J 6 bases, leaving 9 bases between the germline ends. CDR3 length: 13 residues. CDR1 is SGHRS, CDR2 YFSETQ, per germline. The CDR3 loop is CASSFSRLNEQFF. CDR3 bases: TGCGCCAGCAGCTTCTCCAGACTCAATGAGCAGTTCTTC.

The chain links TRBV5-4 to TRBJ2-3, with 10 bases matching TRBD2. CDR1 is SGHNT, CDR2 YYREEE, per germline (reference sequence). The CDR3 covers 18 residues. Trimming cost V 3 bases and J 0 bases; bases outside gene matches: 10. The CDR3 is CASSSPGTSVSSTDTQYF. CDR3 coding DNA: TGTGCCAGCAGCTCCCCCGGGACTAGCGTTTCTAGCACAGATACGCAGTATTTT.

The gene calls are TRBV27 and TRBJ2-3, with no clear D. The CDR3 covers 10 residues. Deletions cut 10 bases from V and 2 bases from J, with 4 bases between. Germline V lookup: CDR1 MNHEY, CDR2 SMNVEV (reference sequence). CDR3 amino acids: CATFTDTQYF. Written as DNA, the CDR3 is TGTGCCACCTTCACAGATACGCAGTATTTT.

This clone was detected a few times. The V gene is TRBV6-6, the J gene TRBJ2-7, with TRBD1 as a possible D gene (6 bases). Germline V gene sequence: CDR1 MNHNY, CDR2 SVGAGI (reference sequence). Trimming pared 3 bases from V and 4 bases from J, leaving 10 bases between. This CDR3 region has 13 residues. CDR3 protein: CASSYSTGYEQYF. The CDR3 nucleotides are TGTGCCAGCAGTTATTCAACAGGGTACGAGCAGTACTTC.

This clone was seen a few times. The chain joins TRBV5-4 to TRBJ2-7, with a weak D call TRBD1 (5 bases). This CDR3 spans 14 amino acids. Trimming shortened V by 2 bases and J by 3 bases, and 12 bases separated the two germline ends. The germline V gene encodes CDR1 SGHNT and CDR2 YYREEE (reference sequence). CDR3 amino acids: CASSLLGQDYEQYF. The DNA of the CDR3 is TGTGCCAGCAGCTTATTGGGGCAGGACTACGAGCAGTACTTC.

J is TRBJ2-3 and V is TRBV13; TRBD2 matches 8 bases. The V segment lost 0 bases and the J segment 4 bases; nucleotides outside the gene matches: 6. Germline CDR1 is PRHDT and CDR2 is FYEKMQ (reference sequence). CDR3 length: 16 residues. In DNA form, the CDR3 reads TGTGCCAGCAGCTTAGGCCGTGGCGGGGGGCCAGATACGCAGTATTTT. It yields the protein CASSLGRGGGPDTQYF.

In nucleotides, the CDR3 is TGTGCCAGCAGCTTACTAGGGGGATATAGCAATCAGCCCCAGCATTTT. Its translation is CASSLLGGYSNQPQHF. The chain joins TRBV7-2 to TRBJ1-5; perhaps TRBD1 as D (6 bases). CDR1 SGHTA and CDR2 FQGNSA come from the germline V gene. The CDR3 is 16 amino acids. The V end was cut by 2 bases, the J end by 0 bases, with 11 bases between. The whole variable domain, filled in from reference TRBV7-2 and TRBJ1-5, reads GAGVSQSPSNKVTEKGKDVELRCDPISGHTALYWYRQSLGQGLEFLIYFQGNSAPDKSGLPSDRFSAERTGGSVSTLTIQRTQQEDSAVYLCASSLLGGYSNQPQHFGDGTRLSIL.